This is a list of T cell receptor beta chains from one sample in a study of blood T cell repertoires in COVID-19. Some clones are missing from TCRdb's copy, which holds only in-frame ones; the method was immunoSEQ multiplex PCR. Of about 100,000 clones listed, around 87% were seen once; the top ten hold around 5%. Sequencing was done on a sample of peripheral blood. The receptor set was obtained from a woman between 45 and 65 years old with COVID-19, enrolled during active disease. CDR3s include the opening cysteine and the closing phenylalanine or tryptophan. A D gene is named only where the DNA matches it firmly. Some rows mark clone size as missing; the rest say once, few, many or name a class of expanded clone.

TRBJ2-7 NA TRBD2 TRBV6-6 CASSTLAGVYEQYF TGTGCCAGCAGTACCCTAGCGGGTGTCTACGAGCAGTACTTC
TRBJ1-5 NA NA TRBV28 CASSSAEGHIYQPQHF TGTGCCAGCAGTTCCGCTGAGGGCCATATTTATCAGCCCCAGCATTTT
TRBJ2-3 NA NA TRBV30 CAWSVTDTQYF TGTGCCTGGAGTGTAACTGATACGCAGTATTTT
TRBJ2-7 NA NA TRBV18 CASSPNQGYEQYF TGTGCCAGCTCACCAAACCAGGGGTACGAGCAGTACTTC
TRBJ2-7 NA TRBD1 TRBV2 CASSEEDRGPYEQYF TGTGCCAGCAGTGAAGAGGACAGGGGTCCCTACGAGCAGTACTTC
TRBJ1-1 once NA TRBV11-3 CASKRAGSNTEAFF TGTGCCAGCAAGCGGGCGGGGTCGAACACTGAAGCTTTCTTT
TRBJ2-7 NA TRBD1 TRBV5-1 CASSWDLPGQDPYEQYF TGCGCCAGCAGCTGGGATTTACCGGGACAGGACCCTTACGAGCAGTACTTC
TRBJ1-5 NA TRBD1 TRBV19 CASSRRIVTGDYSNQPQHF TGTGCCAGTAGTAGAAGGATTGTAACAGGGGATTATAGCAATCAGCCCCAGCATTTT
TRBJ1-2 NA NA TRBV7-9 CASSSFGGTNYGYTF TGTGCCAGCAGCTCCTTCGGGGGGACTAACTATGGCTACACCTTC
TRBJ2-7 NA NA TRBV11-3 CASSSLGGGPTYEQYF TGTGCCAGCAGCTCCCTTGGCGGGGGCCCTACCTACGAGCAGTACTTC
TRBJ1-1 NA NA TRBV3-1/TRBV3-2 CASAGGPGTEAFF TGTGCCAGTGCCGGGGGGCCTGGGACTGAAGCTTTCTTT
TRBJ2-1 NA NA TRBV9 CASSAGAYNEQFF TGTGCCAGCAGCGCGGGGGCCTACAATGAGCAGTTCTTC
TRBJ2-7 NA TRBD1 TRBV2 CASSVKLGTVDYEQYF TGTGCCAGCAGCGTGAAGTTGGGGACAGTAGACTACGAGCAGTACTTC
TRBJ2-1 NA TRBD1 TRBV11-3 CASQIQGQGLDEQFF TGTGCCAGCCAAATCCAAGGACAGGGATTAGATGAGCAGTTCTTC
TRBJ1-4 NA NA TRBV5-3 CARSRREGRGEKLFF TGTGCCAGAAGCCGACGGGAGGGACGCGGTGAAAAACTGTTTTTT
TRBJ2-5 NA NA TRBV18 CASSPPYSGARETQYF TGTGCCAGCTCACCACCGTATAGCGGCGCTAGAGAGACCCAGTACTTC
TRBJ1-1 NA NA TRBV5-6 CASSWRENEAFF TGTGCCAGCAGTTGGCGGGAGAATGAAGCTTTCTTT
TRBJ1-6 few TRBD1 TRBV25-1 CASRGGSNSPLHF TGTGCCAGCAGAGGGGGCTCTAATTCACCCCTCCACTTT
TRBJ2-3 NA NA TRBV15 CATSTGLASFIGTDTQYF TGTGCCACCAGCACGGGGCTAGCGTCTTTTATCGGCACAGATACGCAGTATTTT
TRBJ1-1 NA TRBD1 TRBV18 CASSPGQERAFF TGTGCCAGCTCGCCCGGACAGGAGCGAGCTTTCTTT
TRBJ1-6 NA TRBD1 TRBV9 CASSVGGTGAYNSPLHF TGTGCCAGCAGCGTAGGGGGAACAGGGGCCTATAATTCACCCCTCCACTTT
TRBJ2-1 NA TRBD2 TRBV10-1 CASSESKLAGLNEQFF TGCGCCAGCAGTGAGTCGAAACTAGCGGGGCTCAATGAGCAGTTCTTC
TRBJ2-2 NA NA TRBV5-4 CASSLEQGQTGELFF TGTGCCAGCAGCTTGGAACAGGGACAAACCGGGGAGCTGTTTTTT
TRBJ2-3 NA TRBD2 TRBV2 CASSVGLAVTDTQYF TGTGCCAGCAGTGTGGGACTAGCGGTGACAGATACGCAGTATTTT
TRBJ1-2 NA TRBD1 TRBV18 CASSPRQGAEGYTF TGTGCCAGCTCACCACGTCAGGGGGCGGAAGGCTACACCTTC
TRBJ2-6 NA TRBD1 TRBV5-5 CASSIQTGQGAGGANVLTF TGTGCCAGCAGCATACAAACGGGACAGGGGGCAGGTGGGGCCAACGTCCTGACTTTC
TRBJ1-1 NA NA TRBV5-4 CASSLAGNTEAFF TGTGCCAGCAGCTTGGCAGGGAACACTGAAGCTTTCTTT
TRBJ2-7 NA NA TRBV5-1 CASSLEARGGEQYF TGCGCCAGCAGCTTGGAGGCCAGGGGAGGGGAGCAGTACTTC
TRBJ2-7 once NA TRBV7-8 CASSPDRITTYEQYF TGTGCCAGCAGCCCGGACAGAATAACAACCTACGAGCAGTACTTC
TRBJ1-4 NA TRBD1 TRBV2 CASSIIPGQDNEKLFF TGTGCCAGCAGTATAATCCCGGGACAGGATAATGAAAAACTGTTTTTT
TRBJ2-7 NA TRBD1 TRBV6-5 CASSKTGMISYEQYF TGTGCCAGCAGTAAGACAGGGATGATCTCCTACGAGCAGTACTTC
TRBJ2-7 NA NA TRBV28 CASSLVGAADASYEQYF TGTGCCAGCAGTCTGGTGGGGGCGGCCGATGCCTCCTACGAGCAGTACTTC
TRBJ2-5 NA TRBD2 TRBV9 CASSVAGTSGGETQYF TGTGCCAGCAGCGTAGCAGGGACTAGCGGGGGGGAGACCCAGTACTTC
TRBJ2-1 NA NA TRBV19 CASTEELPYNEQFF TGTGCCAGTACGGAGGAGCTCCCCTACAATGAGCAGTTCTTC
TRBJ2-5 NA NA TRBV7-6 CASSLLAGKETQYF TGTGCCAGCAGCTTATTGGCGGGGAAGGAGACCCAGTACTTC
TRBJ2-7 NA NA TRBV9 CASSVGHASGEQYF TGTGCCAGCAGCGTAGGCCATGCCTCCGGCGAGCAGTACTTC
TRBJ2-7 NA TRBD1 TRBV7-2 CASSPGTGYVYEQYF TGTGCCAGCAGCCCTGGGACAGGGTATGTCTACGAGCAGTACTTC
TRBJ1-1 once TRBD1 TRBV7-9 CASSPGQGTGTEAFF TGTGCCAGCAGCCCGGGACAGGGGACGGGCACTGAAGCTTTCTTT
TRBJ2-1 NA TRBD1 TRBV6-5 CASSRGTGGIDEQFF TGTGCCAGCAGTCGGGGGACAGGGGGCATCGATGAGCAGTTCTTC
TRBJ2-3 few TRBD2 TRBV3-1/TRBV3-2 CASAYSGVTDTQYF TGTGCCAGCGCCTATAGCGGGGTCACAGATACGCAGTATTTT
TRBJ2-5 NA NA TRBV10-1 CASSAQGSETQYF TGCGCCAGCAGTGCCCAGGGATCGGAGACCCAGTACTTC
TRBJ1-1 NA TRBD1 TRBV6-2/TRBV6-3 CASSFKGQGRSTEAFF TGTGCCAGCAGTTTTAAGGGACAGGGGAGGTCCACTGAAGCTTTCTTT
TRBJ1-6 NA NA TRBV27 CASSQVPSSYNSPLHF TGTGCCAGCAGCCAGGTCCCGAGCTCCTATAATTCACCCCTCCACTTT
TRBJ2-1 NA NA TRBV3-1/TRBV3-2 CASSQTSDSHNEQFF TGTGCCAGCAGCCAAACGTCGGACAGCCACAATGAGCAGTTCTTC
TRBJ1-1 NA TRBD1 TRBV11-2 CASSPQAGGNTEAFF TGTGCCAGCAGCCCCCAAGCAGGGGGGAACACTGAAGCTTTCTTT
TRBJ2-5 NA NA TRBV11-2 CASSSLRGQETQYF TGTGCCAGCAGCTCCCTCAGGGGTCAAGAGACCCAGTACTTC
TRBJ2-7 NA TRBD1 TRBV30 CALSTGVTYEQYF TGTGCCTTGTCGACAGGGGTGACCTACGAGCAGTACTTC
TRBJ1-1 NA NA TRBV29-1 CSVEDSGVNTEAFF TGCAGCGTTGAAGATTCAGGGGTGAACACTGAAGCTTTCTTT